The T cell receptor (beta chain) described here comes from a study of blood T cell repertoires in COVID-19. The method was immunoSEQ multiplex PCR; TCRdb's version includes in-frame clones alone and lacks a portion of them. The sample consists of some 18,000 clones, approximately 89% of them appearing once. Germline values: CDR1 GTSNPN, CDR2 SVGIG (reference sequence). The length of the CDR3 is 16 residues. J lost 3 bases, V lost 4 bases, and 13 bases had no gene match. The participants were between about 18 and 90 years old and came from some 25 US areas. The study counted Cohort 3 donors as recovered given two negative PCRs, clearance, or symptom resolution.

The chain joins TRBV30 to TRBJ2-7; 9 bases match TRBD2. Sample: PBMCs or T cells enriched from blood (not recorded which). This TCR was sampled from a woman aged 25 to 45 who had recovered from COVID-19. CDR3 bases: TGTGCCTGGACTAAGGGCCAGCGGGGGGTTCACTACGAGCAGTACTTC. Its translation is CAWTKGQRGVHYEQYF.